This T cell receptor (beta chain) is from a study of identical twins. This clonotype was seen at least ten times. TCRdb reanalysed the 5' RACE reads using MiXCR and keeps one entry per CDR3 protein. This sample carries about 570,000 distinct CDR3 sequences, 9% to 10% of them seen once, and the ten largest clones take around 3%. In addition, the sample was reused for a study of yellow fever vaccine responses in identical twins.

Sequenced material: PBMCs. This TCR derives from a woman under 30 in good health.

The CDR3 protein is CASRGDEQFF. The CDR3 coding sequence is TGTGCCAGCAGGGGCGATGAGCAGTTCTTC. The gene calls are TRBV25-1 and TRBJ2-1; D ambiguous. The CDR3 is made up of 10 amino acids. The V end lost 6 bases, the J end lost 8 bases, and 5 bases lay between the germline ends. CDR1 is MGHDK and CDR2 is SYGVNS in the germline V gene.